This TCR beta chain was found in a study of blood T cell repertoires in COVID-19. Assay: immunoSEQ multiplex PCR; the TCRdb copy retains only in-frame clones and omits some. The table includes over 350,000 clones, more than 75% detected once. The germline gives CDR1 LGHNA, CDR2 YSLEER. V gave up 0 bases and J gave up 5 bases; unmatched junction bases: 5. The CDR3 runs 17 residues. This clone was recorded once. The receptor was isolated from a woman aged 45-65 years who had recovered from COVID-19. The chain combines TRBV4-3 with TRBJ2-2, with TRBD1 matching over 11 bases. The sequencing sample was made of PBMCs or T cells enriched from blood (not recorded which). Here the CDR3 reads CASSQDSGTGGTGELFF. CDR3 nucleotides: TGCGCCAGCAGCCAAGATTCCGGGACAGGGGGGACCGGGGAGCTGTTTTTT.